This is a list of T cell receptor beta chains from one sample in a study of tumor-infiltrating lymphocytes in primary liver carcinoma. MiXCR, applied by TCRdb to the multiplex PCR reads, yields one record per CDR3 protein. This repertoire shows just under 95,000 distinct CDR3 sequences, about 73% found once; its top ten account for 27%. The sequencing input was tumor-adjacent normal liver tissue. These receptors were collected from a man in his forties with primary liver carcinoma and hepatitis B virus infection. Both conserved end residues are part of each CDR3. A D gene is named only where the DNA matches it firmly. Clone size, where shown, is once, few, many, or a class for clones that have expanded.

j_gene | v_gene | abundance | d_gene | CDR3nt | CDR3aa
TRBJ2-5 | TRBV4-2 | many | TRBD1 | TGTGCCAGCAGCCAGGACCCAGGACAGGGCCAAGAGACCCAGTACTTC | CASSQDPGQGQETQYF
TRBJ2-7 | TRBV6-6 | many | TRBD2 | TGTGCCAGCAGTTACCGACGGGAGGTCTTATTAATCTACGAGCAGTACTTC | CASSYRREVLLIYEQYF
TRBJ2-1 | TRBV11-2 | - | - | TGTGCCAGCAGCCTTGAGGAGGGCGAGAGTGAGCAGTTCTTC | CASSLEEGESEQFF
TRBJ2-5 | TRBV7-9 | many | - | TGTGCCAGCAGCTTTGTAGGAGGGGGCGGAGAGACCCAGTACTTC | CASSFVGGGGETQYF
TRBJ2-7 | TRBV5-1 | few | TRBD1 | TGCGCCAGCAGCGCGGGGACAGGTTCCTTTGAGCAGTACTTC | CASSAGTGSFEQYF
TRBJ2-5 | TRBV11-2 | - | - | TGCGCCAGCAGCTCCCGGAACTCGGCCCATCAAGAGACCCAGTACTTC | CASSSRNSAHQETQYF
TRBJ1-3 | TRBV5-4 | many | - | TGTGCCAGCAGCTTGGGGGTTGAGGACCTCTCTGGAAACACCATATATTTT | CASSLGVEDLSGNTIYF
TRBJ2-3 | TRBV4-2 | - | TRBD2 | TGTGCCAGCAGCCCTACTGGCGGGAGGGGTGATACGCAGTATTTT | CASSPTGGRGDTQYF
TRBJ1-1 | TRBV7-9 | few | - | TGTGCCAGCAGCTACCAAACCCAGGAAGCTTTCTTT | CASSYQTQEAFF
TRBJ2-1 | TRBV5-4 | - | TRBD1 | TGTGCCAGCGACGAGACAGGGGGTAACGATGAGCAGTTCTTC | CASDETGGNDEQFF
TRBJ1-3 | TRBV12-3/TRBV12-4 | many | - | TGTGCCAGCAGTCAGGGAAACACCATATATTTT | CASSQGNTIYF
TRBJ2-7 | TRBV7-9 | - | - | TGTGCCCGCAGCCAGGAACCTCTTCAGTACTTC | CARSQEPLQYF
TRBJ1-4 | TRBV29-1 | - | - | TGCAGCGTGAGGGGAGGGTCGGGTGAAAGACTGTTTTTT | CSVRGGSGERLFF
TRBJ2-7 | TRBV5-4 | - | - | TGTGCCAGCAGCAGTGGGTACGACCAGTATTTC | CASSSGYDQYF
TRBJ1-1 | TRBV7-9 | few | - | TGTGCCAGCAGCTTAGTCGGGGGGGGGACTGAAGCTTTCTTT | CASSLVGGGTEAFF
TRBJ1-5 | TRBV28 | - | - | TGTGCCAGCAGTTTGGGAGGACAGCCCCAGCATTTT | CASSLGGQPQHF
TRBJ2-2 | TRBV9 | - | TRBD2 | TGTGCCAGCAGCGTTGGACTAGCGGGAGCTCACACCGGGGAGCTGTTCTTT | CASSVGLAGAHTGELFF
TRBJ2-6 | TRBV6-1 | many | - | TGTGCCAGCAGCCCTAGCCAGGGGTCCGGGGCCAACGTCCTGACTTTC | CASSPSQGSGANVLTF
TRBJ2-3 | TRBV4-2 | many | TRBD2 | TGTGCCAGCAGCGAGACTAGCGGGGCCGGAGATACGCAGTATTTT | CASSETSGAGDTQYF
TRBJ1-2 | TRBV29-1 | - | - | TGCAGCGTTGCTGCCGAGACAGACTTTAACTATGGCTACACCTTC | CSVAAETDFNYGYTF
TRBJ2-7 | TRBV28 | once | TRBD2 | TGTGCCAGCAGTTTTCCAACTAGCGGGATCTCCCACGAGCAGTACTTC | CASSFPTSGISHEQYF
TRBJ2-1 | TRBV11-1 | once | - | TGTGTCAGCAGCAAAGGGGGAGATAGGAATGAGCAGTTCTTC | CVSSKGGDRNEQFF
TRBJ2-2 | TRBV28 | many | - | TGTGCCAGCAGTTTGGCACAAACCGGGGAGCTGTTTTTT | CASSLAQTGELFF
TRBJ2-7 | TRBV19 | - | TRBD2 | TGTGCCAGTAGTTCAACCAGGACTAGCGGGAACTACGAGCAGTACTTC | CASSSTRTSGNYEQYF
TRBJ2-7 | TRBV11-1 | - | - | TGTACCGGCAGCTTTGGGACTGTTGGCTACGAGCAGTACTTC | CTGSFGTVGYEQYF
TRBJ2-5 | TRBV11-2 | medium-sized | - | TGTGCCAGCAGCTTAGAGGAAAGGGCCCAGTACTTC | CASSLEERAQYF
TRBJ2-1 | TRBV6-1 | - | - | TGTACCATCAGTGAATGGCAAGGGGCGGATGAGCAGTTCTTC | CTISEWQGADEQFF
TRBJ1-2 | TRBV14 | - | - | TGTGCCAGCAGCCATCTACAGGGCTCTAACTATGGCTACACCTTC | CASSHLQGSNYGYTF
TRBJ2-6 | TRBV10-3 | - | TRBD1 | TGTGCCTTCGGAAGGGGGCTGGGGGGGGCCAACGTCCTGACTTTC | CAFGRGLGGANVLTF
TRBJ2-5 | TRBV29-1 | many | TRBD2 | TGCAGCGTCTGGACTAGCGGGAATTGGGAGACCCAGTACTTC | CSVWTSGNWETQYF
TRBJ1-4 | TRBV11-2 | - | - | TGTGCCAGCTGCTTATCCACCGCAACTAATGAAAAACTGTTTTTT | CASCLSTATNEKLFF
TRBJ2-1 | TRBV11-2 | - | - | TGCGCCAGAGGCTTAGAGGTGGGAGGTGAGCAGTTCTTC | CARGLEVGGEQFF
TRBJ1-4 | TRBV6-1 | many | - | TGTGCCAGCGCGACCCTCGACGGCCCTAATGAAAAACTGTTTTTT | CASATLDGPNEKLFF